The rows below give T cell receptor beta chains drawn from one sample of a study of blood T cell repertoires in COVID-19. Sequenced by immunoSEQ multiplex PCR; TCRdb stores in-frame clones only, minus some. The table includes approximately 120,000 clones, approximately 80% detected once. Sequencing input: peripheral blood. These receptors were obtained from a woman at least 80 years old with active or convalescent COVID-19. The CDR3 runs from the conserved cysteine through the conserved F or W. Each record gives: CDR3 protein, CDR3 DNA, clone size, J gene, D gene, V gene, CDR3 length. A D gene is named only where the DNA matches it firmly. The size field is filled for only some rows; it gives once, few, many or a size class.

CASSSGTGVVYGYTF TGTGCCAGCAGTTCCGGGACAGGGGTGGTCTATGGCTACACCTTC NA TRBJ1-2 TRBD1 TRBV6-5 15
CASSFIPGLGSYEQYF TGTGCCAGCAGCTTTATTCCGGGACTAGGTTCCTACGAGCAGTACTTC once TRBJ2-7 TRBD2 TRBV7-9 16
CASSSGLAGVDTQYF TGTGCCAGCAGCTCGGGACTAGCGGGAGTAGATACGCAGTATTTT NA TRBJ2-3 TRBD2 TRBV5-4 15
CASSTLGNTGELFF TGTGCCAGCAGCACACTAGGGAACACCGGGGAGCTGTTTTTT NA TRBJ2-2 NA TRBV3-1/TRBV3-2 14
CASSLVAGNDEQFF TGTGCCAGCAGTTTGGTGGCGGGGAACGATGAGCAGTTCTTC few TRBJ2-1 NA TRBV27 14
CASSQEGQGGYGYTF TGCGCCAGCAGCCAAGAGGGCCAGGGGGGCTATGGCTACACCTTC NA TRBJ1-2 TRBD1 TRBV4-1 15
CASSTSGGNTIYF TGTGCCAGCAGCACTAGTGGTGGAAACACCATATATTTT few TRBJ1-3 NA TRBV7-2 13
CASSPRAGGGYEQYF TGTGCCAGCTCACCGAGAGCGGGAGGGGGCTACGAGCAGTACTTC NA TRBJ2-7 TRBD2 TRBV18 15
CASSLTPSTDTQYF TGTGCCAGCAGTTTAACACCTAGCACAGATACGCAGTATTTT once TRBJ2-3 NA TRBV27 14
CSVVKRVNEQFF TGCAGCGTTGTGAAGAGAGTTAATGAGCAGTTCTTC NA TRBJ2-1 NA TRBV29-1 12
CASSPFELAGLLGEQFF TGTGCCAGCAGTCCCTTTGAACTAGCGGGACTGTTGGGTGAGCAGTTCTTC NA TRBJ2-1 TRBD2 TRBV27 17
CASSFRQGQLETQYF TGTGCCAGCAGTTTTAGGCAGGGGCAGCTTGAGACCCAGTACTTC NA TRBJ2-5 NA TRBV27 15
CASRQTGNEKLFF TGTGCCAGCAGGCAAACAGGGAATGAAAAACTGTTTTTT NA TRBJ1-4 NA TRBV27 13
CANNRTGDYGYTF TGTGCCAACAACCGGACAGGGGACTATGGCTACACCTTC NA TRBJ1-2 TRBD1 TRBV6-4 13
CAISGNSQETQYF TGTGCCATCAGTGGAAACAGCCAAGAGACCCAGTACTTC NA TRBJ2-5 NA TRBV10-3 13
CATHSTENYGYTF TGTGCCACCCACTCGACGGAGAACTATGGCTACACCTTC NA TRBJ1-2 NA TRBV28 13
CSASQRAFF TGCAGTGCTTCACAGAGAGCTTTCTTT NA TRBJ1-1 NA TRBV20-1 9